This TCR beta chain was documented in a study of technical replicates of blood from several donors. The V and J ends lost 1 base and 5 bases, in that order; junction bases with no gene match: 9. The CDR3 runs 16 residues. CDR1 LNHDA and CDR2 SQIVND come from the germline V gene (reference sequence). This table comes from immunoSEQ multiplex PCR, and its TCRdb copy is limited to in-frame clones, with some not included. The sample yields about 73,000 clones, 93% seen once. The chain combines TRBV19 with TRBJ1-1, with 8 bases identical to TRBD1. This clonotype was sampled from a human donor in good health. Material for sequencing was T cells isolated from PBMCs. The CDR3 nucleotides read TGTGCCAGTAGTATAGGGACAGGGAATACAAGGACTGAAGCTTTCTTT. Its protein is CASSIGTGNTRTEAFF.